Reported below is one T cell receptor beta chain. Its antigen is currently unknown. This record comes from a study of PD-1 blockade in classical Hodgkin lymphoma. Study-level information: Every 2 weeks, patients got 3 mg/kg intravenous nivolumab. Overall study findings and caveats: Newly diagnosed patients and complete responders had comparable diversity at baseline. CD4+ TCR diversity climbed significantly by C4D1, unlike CD8+ TCR diversity.

J lost 8 bases, V lost 6 bases, and 9 bases had no gene match. CDR3 length: 14 amino acids. Germline loops: CDR1 KGHSH, CDR2 LQKENI. Patients all relapsed after autologous stem cell transplantation, and there was variation in brentuximab vedotin exposure. Purification of CD4+ T cells from thawed PBMCs was performed via magnetic negative selection. Data came from immunoSEQ multiplex PCR; TCRdb stores just in-frame clones and leaves some out. The sample lists about 16,000 clones, around four fifths occurring once. The chain couples TRBV18 to TRBJ1-4, with 7 bases fitting TRBD1. This clonotype was sampled from a human donor with classical Hodgkin lymphoma. The specimen was CD4+ T cells from blood, collected at baseline. The chain's CDR3 is CASSLDRDGEKLFF. DNA of the CDR3: TGTGCCAGCTCCCTAGACAGGGATGGCGAAAAACTGTTTTTT.